Given below is one T cell receptor (beta chain) in context. The CDR3 has 13 amino acids. The V segment lost 5 bases and the J segment 5 bases; nucleotides outside the gene matches: 4. The germline V gene has CDR1 PRHDT and CDR2 FYEKMQ (reference sequence). This specimen belongs to a study of T cells in localized non-small cell lung cancer. The data were produced by immunoSEQ multiplex PCR, yet TCRdb's version contains in-frame clones alone and is incomplete. The table lists around 130,000 clones, about 89% of them singletons. The source material was peripheral blood, sampled before any cancer treatment. The V and J genes are TRBV13 and TRBJ2-3; 7 nucleotides align to TRBD1. This TCR was sampled from a female donor over 55 with stage I lung adenocarcinoma. CDR3 region: CASSAGTVDTQYF. The CDR3 region has the DNA TGTGCCAGCAGCGCCGGGACAGTAGATACGCAGTATTTT.